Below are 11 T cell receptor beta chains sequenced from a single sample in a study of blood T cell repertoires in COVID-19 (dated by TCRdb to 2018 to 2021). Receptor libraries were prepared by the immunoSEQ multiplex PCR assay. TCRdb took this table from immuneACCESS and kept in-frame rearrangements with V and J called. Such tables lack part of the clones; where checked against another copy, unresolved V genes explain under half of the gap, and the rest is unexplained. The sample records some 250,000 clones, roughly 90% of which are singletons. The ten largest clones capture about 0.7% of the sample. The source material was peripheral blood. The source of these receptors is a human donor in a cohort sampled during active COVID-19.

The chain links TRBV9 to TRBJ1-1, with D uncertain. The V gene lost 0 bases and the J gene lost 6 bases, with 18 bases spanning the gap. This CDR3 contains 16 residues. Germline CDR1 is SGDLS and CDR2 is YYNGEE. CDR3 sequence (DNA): TGTGCCAGCAGCGTAGTAACTTACCTTTGGGAGGCTGAAGCTTTCTTT. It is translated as CASSVVTYLWEAEAFF.

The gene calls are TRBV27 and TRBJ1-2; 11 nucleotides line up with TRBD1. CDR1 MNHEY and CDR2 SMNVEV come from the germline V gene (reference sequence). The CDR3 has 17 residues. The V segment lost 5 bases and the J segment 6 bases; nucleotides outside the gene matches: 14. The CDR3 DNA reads TGTGCCAGCAGTACGTGGCCCGGACAGGGGGCTCAGAATGGCTACACCTTC. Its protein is CASSTWPGQGAQNGYTF.

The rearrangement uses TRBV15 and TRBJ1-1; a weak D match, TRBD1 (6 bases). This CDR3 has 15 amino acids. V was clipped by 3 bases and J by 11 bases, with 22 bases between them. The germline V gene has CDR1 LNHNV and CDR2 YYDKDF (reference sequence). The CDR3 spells CATSSFRGNTNWAFF. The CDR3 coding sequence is TGTGCCACCAGCAGTTTCAGGGGAAACACCAACTGGGCTTTCTTT.

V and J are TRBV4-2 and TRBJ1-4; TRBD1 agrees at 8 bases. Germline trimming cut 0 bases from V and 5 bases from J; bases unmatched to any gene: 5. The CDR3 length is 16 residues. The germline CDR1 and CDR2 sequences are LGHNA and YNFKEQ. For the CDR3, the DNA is TGTGCCAGCAGCCAAGATTTATCAGGGGGCAATGAAAAACTGTTTTTT. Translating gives CASSQDLSGGNEKLFF.

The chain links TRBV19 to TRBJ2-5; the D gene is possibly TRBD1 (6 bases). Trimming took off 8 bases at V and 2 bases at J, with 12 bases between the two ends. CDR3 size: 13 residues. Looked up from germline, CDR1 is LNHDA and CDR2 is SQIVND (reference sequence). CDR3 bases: TGTGCCAGTGGGGAACAGGGTCAAGAGACCCAGTACTTC. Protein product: CASGEQGQETQYF.

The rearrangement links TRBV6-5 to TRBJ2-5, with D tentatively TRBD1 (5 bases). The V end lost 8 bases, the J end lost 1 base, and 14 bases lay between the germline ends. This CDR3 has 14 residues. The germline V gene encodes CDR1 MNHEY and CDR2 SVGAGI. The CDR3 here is CASQGSWAQETQYF. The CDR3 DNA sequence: TGTGCCAGCCAGGGCTCCTGGGCCCAAGAGACCCAGTACTTC.

The chain's CDR3 is CASSQEDAGGSGSTDTQYF. The CDR3 region has the DNA TGTGCCAGCAGCCAGGAGGATGCGGGGGGTAGCGGGAGTACAGATACGCAGTATTTT. The chain employs TRBV4-2 and TRBJ2-3; 9 bases fit TRBD2. Germline V gene lookup returns CDR1 LGHNA and CDR2 YNFKEQ. The CDR3 consists of 19 residues. J was trimmed by 3 bases and V by 3 bases; bases with no gene match: 16.

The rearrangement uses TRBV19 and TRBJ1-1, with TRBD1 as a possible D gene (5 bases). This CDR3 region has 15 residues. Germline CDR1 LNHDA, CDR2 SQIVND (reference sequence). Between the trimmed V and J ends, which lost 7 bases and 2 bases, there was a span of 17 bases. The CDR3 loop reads CASTDRRQINTEAFF. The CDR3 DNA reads TGTGCCAGTACCGACCGAAGACAGATAAACACTGAAGCTTTCTTT.

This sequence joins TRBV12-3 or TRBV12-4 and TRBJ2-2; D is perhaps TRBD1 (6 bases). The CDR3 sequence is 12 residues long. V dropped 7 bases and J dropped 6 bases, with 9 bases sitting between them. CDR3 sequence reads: CASNRVAGELFF. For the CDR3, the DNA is TGTGCCAGCAACAGGGTAGCCGGGGAGCTGTTTTTT.

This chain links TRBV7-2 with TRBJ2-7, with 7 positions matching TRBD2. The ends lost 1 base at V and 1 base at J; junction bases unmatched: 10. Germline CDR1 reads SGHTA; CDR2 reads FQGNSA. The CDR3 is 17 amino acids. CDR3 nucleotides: TGTGCCAGCAGCTTAGGGGGAGGAAGGGGACTATCCTACGAGCAGTACTTC. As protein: CASSLGGGRGLSYEQYF. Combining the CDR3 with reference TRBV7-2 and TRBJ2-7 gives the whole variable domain GAGVSQSPSNKVTEKGKDVELRCDPISGHTALYWYRQSLGQGLEFLIYFQGNSAPDKSGLPSDRFSAERTGGSVSTLTIQRTQQEDSAVYLCASSLGGGRGLSYEQYFGPGTRLTVT.

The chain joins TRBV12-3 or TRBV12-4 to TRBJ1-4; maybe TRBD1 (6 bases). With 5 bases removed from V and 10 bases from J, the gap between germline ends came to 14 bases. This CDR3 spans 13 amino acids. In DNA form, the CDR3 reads TGTGCCAGCAGTACAGGGTCGGTGGGAAAACTGTTTTTT. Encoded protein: CASSTGSVGKLFF.